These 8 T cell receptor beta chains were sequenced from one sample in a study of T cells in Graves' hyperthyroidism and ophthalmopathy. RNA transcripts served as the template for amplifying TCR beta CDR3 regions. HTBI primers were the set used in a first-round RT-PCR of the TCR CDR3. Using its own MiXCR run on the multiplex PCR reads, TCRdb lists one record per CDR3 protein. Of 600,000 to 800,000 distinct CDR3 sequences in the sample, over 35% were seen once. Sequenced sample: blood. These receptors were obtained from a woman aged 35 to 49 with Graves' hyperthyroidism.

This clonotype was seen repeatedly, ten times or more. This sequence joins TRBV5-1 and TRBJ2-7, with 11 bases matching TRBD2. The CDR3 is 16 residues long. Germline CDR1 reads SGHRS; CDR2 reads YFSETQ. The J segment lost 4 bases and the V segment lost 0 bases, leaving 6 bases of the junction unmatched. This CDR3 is CASSLAATSGSYEQYF. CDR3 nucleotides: TGCGCCAGCAGCTTGGCCGCAACTAGCGGGAGTTACGAGCAGTACTTC. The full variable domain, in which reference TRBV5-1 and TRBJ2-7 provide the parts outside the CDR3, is KAGVTQTPRYLIKTRGQQVTLSCSPISGHRSVSWYQQTPGQGLQFLFEYFSETQRNKGNFPGRFSGRQFSNSRSEMNVSTLELGDSALYLCASSLAATSGSYEQYFGPGTRLTVT.

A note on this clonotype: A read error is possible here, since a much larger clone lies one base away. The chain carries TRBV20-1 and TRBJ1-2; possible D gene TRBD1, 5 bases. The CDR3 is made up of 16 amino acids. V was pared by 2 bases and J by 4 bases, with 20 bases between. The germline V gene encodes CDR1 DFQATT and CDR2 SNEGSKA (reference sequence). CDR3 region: CSARTTGSSRLYGYTF. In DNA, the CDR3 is TGCAGTGCTAGAACCACAGGATCTTCCAGACTCTATGGCTACACCTTC.

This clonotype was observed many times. The CDR3 region is CACGTLYEQYF. The CDR3, as DNA: TGTGCCTGCGGGACATTGTACGAGCAGTACTTC. The rearrangement links TRBV10-3 to TRBJ2-7; D may be TRBD1 or TRBD2 (6 bases each). The CDR3 loop spans 11 amino acids. V lost 11 bases and J 4 bases, leaving 12 bases between the germline ends. Looked up from germline, CDR1 is ENHRY and CDR2 is SYGVKD.

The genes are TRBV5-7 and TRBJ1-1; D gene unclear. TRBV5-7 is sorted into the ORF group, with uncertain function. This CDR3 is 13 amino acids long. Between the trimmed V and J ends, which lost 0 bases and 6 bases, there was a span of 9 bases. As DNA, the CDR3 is TGTGCCAGCAGCTTGGTCTTTAATCCTGAAGCTTTCTTT. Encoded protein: CASSLVFNPEAFF.

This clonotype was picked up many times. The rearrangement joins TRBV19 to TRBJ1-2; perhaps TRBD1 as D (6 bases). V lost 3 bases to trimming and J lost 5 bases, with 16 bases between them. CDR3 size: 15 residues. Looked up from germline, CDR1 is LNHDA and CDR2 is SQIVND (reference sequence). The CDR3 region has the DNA TGTGCCAGTAGTATCACCAGGGGTGGTCCATATGGCTACACCTTC. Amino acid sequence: CASSITRGGPYGYTF.

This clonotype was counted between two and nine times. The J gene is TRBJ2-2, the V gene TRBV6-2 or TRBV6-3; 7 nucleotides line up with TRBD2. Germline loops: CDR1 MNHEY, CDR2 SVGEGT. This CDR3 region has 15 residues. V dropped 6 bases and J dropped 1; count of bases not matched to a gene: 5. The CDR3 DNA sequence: TGTGCCAGCAGAAACTTAGCGGGGAACACCGGGGAGCTGTTTTTT. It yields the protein CASRNLAGNTGELFF.

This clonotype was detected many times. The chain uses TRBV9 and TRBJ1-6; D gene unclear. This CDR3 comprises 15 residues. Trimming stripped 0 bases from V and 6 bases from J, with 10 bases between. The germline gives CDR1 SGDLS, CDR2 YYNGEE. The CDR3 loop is CASSVGGFPNSPLHF. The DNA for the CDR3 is TGTGCCAGCAGCGTAGGCGGGTTTCCTAATTCACCCCTCCACTTT.

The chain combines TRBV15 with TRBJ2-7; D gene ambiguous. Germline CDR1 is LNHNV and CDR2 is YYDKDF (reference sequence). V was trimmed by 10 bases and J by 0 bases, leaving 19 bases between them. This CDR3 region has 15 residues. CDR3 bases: TGTGCCAGCAGTCTTTTGATAGGGAACTCCTACGAGCAGTACTTC. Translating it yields CASSLLIGNSYEQYF.